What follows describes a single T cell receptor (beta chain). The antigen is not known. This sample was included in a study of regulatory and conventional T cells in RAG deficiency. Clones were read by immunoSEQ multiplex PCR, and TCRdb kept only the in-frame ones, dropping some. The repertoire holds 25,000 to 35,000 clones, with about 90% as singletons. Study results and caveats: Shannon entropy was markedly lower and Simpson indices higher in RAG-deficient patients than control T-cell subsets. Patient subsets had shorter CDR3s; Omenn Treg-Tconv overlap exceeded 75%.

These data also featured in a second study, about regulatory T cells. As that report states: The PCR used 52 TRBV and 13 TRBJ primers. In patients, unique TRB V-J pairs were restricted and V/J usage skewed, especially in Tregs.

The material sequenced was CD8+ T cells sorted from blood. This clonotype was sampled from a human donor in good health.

The CDR3 DNA is TGTGCCAGCAGCTCCCCCCAGCGGGAGGGCCGCAATGAGCAGTTCTTC. Encoded protein: CASSSPQREGRNEQFF. The chain uses TRBV11-3 and TRBJ2-1; 10 nucleotides line up with TRBD2. The CDR3 consists of 16 residues. CDR1 SGHNT and CDR2 YENEEA come from the germline V gene. V lost 4 bases to trimming and J lost 6 bases; unmatched junction nucleotides: 9.